Included here is one T cell receptor beta chain sequence, with context. This entry is derived from a study of blood T cell repertoires in COVID-19. Study background: Spain, Italy and the United States supplied samples that represented acute and convalescent COVID-19. From T cells, B-cell-depleted T cells, or PBMCs came the material, which was cDNA or gDNA.

Per the study methods: The assay estimated nucleated cells by amplifying reference gene primers. Libraries were prepared by immunoSEQ multiplex PCR; TCRdb keeps only in-frame clonotypes and omits some of them. V and J calls and clone size are as listed in that table; D and trimming were resolved from the DNA. Among about 46,000 clones listed, 84% were seen once. This CDR3 region has 15 residues. CDR1 and CDR2 (germline): SNHLY, FYNNEI. The ends were cut back, 7 bases at V and 6 bases at J, with 21 bases in the middle. The sequenced sample was peripheral blood. V is TRBV2 and J is TRBJ1-1, with D possibly being TRBD1 (5 bases). The clonotype comes from a man aged 55 to 70 with acute or convalescent COVID-19. As DNA, the CDR3 is TGTGCCAGCACCCCCAATGAAGAAGGGGTCGCTGAAGCTTTCTTT. Encoded protein: CASTPNEEGVAEAFF.